Listed below are T cell receptor beta chains from one sample, sequenced in a study of breast tumors, draining lymph nodes, adjacent tissues. TCRdb passed the multiplex PCR reads through MiXCR, listing each CDR3 protein once. The sample records over 100,000 distinct CDR3 sequences, more than 20% being singletons. Specimen: axillary lymph node tissue. These receptors were taken from a female donor with breast cancer. Some clones in this sample may be carry-over from other donors' samples. CDR3s include the opening cysteine and the closing phenylalanine or tryptophan. A D gene is named only where the DNA matches it firmly. Clone size is shown for a subset of rows, as once, few, many or a class of expanded clone.

CDR3: CASSLQGVDNTGELFF
DNA: TGCGCCAGCAGCCTTCAAGGAGTAGATAACACCGGGGAGCTGTTTTTT
J: TRBJ2-2
D: NA
V: TRBV5-1
size: many

CDR3: CASSQGKGGIADTQYF
DNA: TGCGCCAGCAGCCAAGGGAAAGGGGGCATCGCAGATACGCAGTATTTT
J: TRBJ2-3
D: TRBD1
V: TRBV4-1
size: many

CDR3: CASSLLAGGAYEQYF
DNA: TGTGCCAGCAGTTTGCTAGCGGGAGGCGCCTACGAGCAGTACTTC
J: TRBJ2-7
D: TRBD2
V: TRBV12-3/TRBV12-4
size: many

CDR3: CASSRRGTGREKLFF
DNA: TGTGCCAGCAGTCGACGTGGGACAGGGCGGGAAAAACTGTTTTTT
J: TRBJ1-4
D: TRBD1
V: TRBV6-5
size: many

CDR3: CATSTAGLTDTQYF
DNA: TGTGCCACCAGTACAGCGGGATTAACAGATACGCAGTATTTT
J: TRBJ2-3
D: TRBD2
V: TRBV24-1
size: many

CDR3: CASSPQWGTGELFF
DNA: TGTGCCAGTAGCCCTCAGTGGGGCACCGGGGAGCTGTTTTTT
J: TRBJ2-2
D: NA
V: TRBV19
size: many

CDR3: CASSLRSGGGSSYNEQFF
DNA: TGTGCCAGCAGTTTACGGTCTGGGGGAGGCAGCTCCTACAATGAGCAGTTCTTC
J: TRBJ2-1
D: NA
V: TRBV27
size: many

CDR3: CASSLLGARTFSNEQFF
DNA: TGTGCCAGCAGCCTCTTGGGGGCGCGCACTTTCTCCAATGAGCAGTTCTTC
J: TRBJ2-1
D: NA
V: TRBV5-8
size: many

CDR3: CASSARTGGTKNIQYF
DNA: TGTGCCAGTAGTGCCCGGACAGGGGGGACCAAAAACATTCAGTACTTC
J: TRBJ2-4
D: TRBD1
V: TRBV19
size: NA

CDR3: CASSYSPGTSGSGELFF
DNA: TGTGCCAGCAGTTACTCCCCCGGGACTAGCGGGAGTGGGGAGCTGTTTTTT
J: TRBJ2-2
D: TRBD2
V: TRBV6-2/TRBV6-3
size: NA

CDR3: CASRPPDRVYEQYF
DNA: TGTGCCAGCAGACCCCCCGACAGGGTCTACGAGCAGTACTTC
J: TRBJ2-7
D: TRBD1
V: TRBV12-3/TRBV12-4
size: few

CDR3: CASSRRPSTDTQYF
DNA: TGTGCCAGCAGTAGGAGGCCTAGCACAGATACGCAGTATTTT
J: TRBJ2-3
D: NA
V: TRBV6-5
size: many

CDR3: CASSSPEGNEQFF
DNA: TGTGCCAGCAGCTCTCCCGAGGGTAATGAGCAGTTCTTC
J: TRBJ2-1
D: NA
V: TRBV7-8
size: many

CDR3: CASSASGAYEQYF
DNA: TGTGCCAGCAGCGCTAGCGGGGCCTACGAGCAGTACTTC
J: TRBJ2-7
D: TRBD2
V: TRBV6-5
size: NA

CDR3: CASSQGIGLAAHYNEQFF
DNA: TGTGCCAGCAGCCAAGGAATCGGACTAGCAGCGCACTACAATGAGCAGTTCTTC
J: TRBJ2-1
D: TRBD2
V: TRBV4-2
size: many

CDR3: CATSLALQETQYF
DNA: TGTGCCACCAGTCTAGCGCTTCAAGAGACCCAGTACTTC
J: TRBJ2-5
D: NA
V: TRBV15
size: many

CDR3: CASMRDSSSYNEQFF
DNA: TGTGCCAGCATGCGGGACTCTAGCTCCTACAATGAGCAGTTCTTC
J: TRBJ2-1
D: NA
V: TRBV7-2
size: many

CDR3: CASARRFSGELFF
DNA: TGTGCCAGCGCACGGAGATTTTCCGGGGAGCTGTTTTTT
J: TRBJ2-2
D: NA
V: TRBV7-8
size: many

CDR3: CAWSRDIYEQYF
DNA: TGTGCCTGGAGCAGGGACATCTACGAGCAGTACTTC
J: TRBJ2-7
D: NA
V: TRBV30
size: many

CDR3: CSARTPSGRALEQFF
DNA: TGCAGTGCTAGGACACCTAGCGGGAGGGCTCTTGAGCAGTTCTTC
J: TRBJ2-1
D: TRBD2
V: TRBV20-1
size: many

CDR3: CASRSYEQYF
DNA: TGTGCCAGCAGGTCCTACGAGCAGTACTTC
J: TRBJ2-7
D: NA
V: TRBV2
size: many

CDR3: CASSLATLGGEQYF
DNA: TGTGCCAGCAGCTTAGCGACACTAGGCGGCGAGCAGTACTTC
J: TRBJ2-7
D: NA
V: TRBV7-2
size: many

CDR3: CASSLALAGGYEQFF
DNA: TGCGCCAGCAGCTTGGCGCTAGCGGGAGGTTATGAGCAGTTCTTC
J: TRBJ2-1
D: TRBD2
V: TRBV5-1
size: many

CDR3: CASSGGGVGANVLTF
DNA: TGTGCCAGCAGTGGAGGAGGGGTTGGGGCCAACGTCCTGACTTTC
J: TRBJ2-6
D: NA
V: TRBV2
size: many

CDR3: CASSRRIQTVGYTF
DNA: TGCGCCAGCAGCCGACGGATCCAGACAGTGGGCTACACCTTC
J: TRBJ1-2
D: NA
V: TRBV10-1
size: many

CDR3: CASSVDTDGEYEQYF
DNA: TGCGCCAGCAGTGTCGACACCGACGGAGAGTACGAGCAGTACTTC
J: TRBJ2-7
D: NA
V: TRBV4-3
size: many

CDR3: CASSSTRDNEQFF
DNA: TGTGCCAGCAGCTCGACTAGGGACAATGAGCAGTTCTTC
J: TRBJ2-1
D: NA
V: TRBV7-3
size: many

CDR3: CSVTDRVSQPQHF
DNA: TGCAGTGTAACGGACAGGGTGAGTCAGCCCCAGCATTTT
J: TRBJ1-5
D: TRBD1
V: TRBV20-1
size: many

CDR3: CASSPRDGETQYF
DNA: TGTGCCAGCAGTCCCCGGGACGGAGAGACCCAGTACTTC
J: TRBJ2-5
D: NA
V: TRBV11-3
size: many

CDR3: CASSLDSAPDTQYF
DNA: TGTGCCAGCAGCTTAGATTCGGCCCCAGATACGCAGTATTTT
J: TRBJ2-3
D: NA
V: TRBV11-3
size: many

CDR3: CASSPPRTGGGGELFF
DNA: TGTGCCAGCAGCCCCCCACGGACAGGGGGCGGTGGGGAGCTGTTTTTT
J: TRBJ2-2
D: TRBD1
V: TRBV9
size: many

CDR3: CASSPRTSQQETQYF
DNA: TGTGCCAGCAGCCCCCGGACTAGTCAGCAAGAGACCCAGTACTTC
J: TRBJ2-5
D: TRBD2
V: TRBV3-1
size: few

CDR3: CASSFEVPAGGNTGELFF
DNA: TGTGCCAGCAGCTTTGAGGTCCCAGCGGGTGGGAACACCGGGGAGCTGTTTTTT
J: TRBJ2-2
D: NA
V: TRBV5-4
size: many

CDR3: CASTRGGAADTQYF
DNA: TGTGCCAGCACCCGCGGCGGGGCGGCGGATACGCAGTATTTT
J: TRBJ2-3
D: NA
V: TRBV27
size: many

CDR3: CASARGLSYEQYF
DNA: TGTGCTAGTGCCCGAGGGCTTTCCTACGAGCAGTACTTC
J: TRBJ2-7
D: NA
V: TRBV12-5
size: many

CDR3: CSVGTSGSYEQYF
DNA: TGCAGCGTCGGGACTAGCGGGAGTTACGAGCAGTACTTC
J: TRBJ2-7
D: TRBD2
V: TRBV29-1
size: many

CDR3: CSVRDRSNGGYTF
DNA: TGCAGCGTCCGGGACAGGTCGAACGGAGGCTACACCTTC
J: TRBJ1-2
D: TRBD1
V: TRBV29-1
size: many

CDR3: CASSLGNTNTGELFF
DNA: TGCGCCAGCAGCTTGGGCAATACGAACACCGGGGAGCTGTTTTTT
J: TRBJ2-2
D: NA
V: TRBV5-1
size: many

CDR3: CAISDGGFSYNEQFF
DNA: TGTGCCATCAGTGATGGGGGCTTTTCCTACAATGAGCAGTTCTTC
J: TRBJ2-1
D: NA
V: TRBV10-3
size: many

CDR3: CASSFRERDYGYTF
DNA: TGTGCCAGCAGTTTTCGGGAACGGGACTATGGCTACACCTTC
J: TRBJ1-2
D: NA
V: TRBV27
size: many

CDR3: CAWSVGGSYSNQPQHF
DNA: TGTGCCTGGAGTGTAGGAGGCAGCTATAGCAATCAGCCCCAGCATTTT
J: TRBJ1-5
D: NA
V: TRBV30
size: few

CDR3: CASSYRQGVSYEQYF
DNA: TGTGCCAGCAGTTACAGACAGGGGGTCTCCTACGAGCAGTACTTC
J: TRBJ2-7
D: TRBD1
V: TRBV6-5
size: many

CDR3: CASTPRCLRSWEQYF
DNA: TGTGCCAGCACCCCCCGGTGCCTAAGATCGTGGGAGCAGTACTTC
J: TRBJ2-7
D: NA
V: TRBV11-3
size: once

CDR3: CASSQVTSGKRGTDTQYF
DNA: TGTGCCAGCAGCCAAGTGACTAGCGGGAAGAGGGGCACAGATACGCAGTATTTT
J: TRBJ2-3
D: TRBD2
V: TRBV3-1
size: few

CDR3: CASSDSWGLEGYAYNERFF
DNA: TGTGCCAGCAGTGACTCGTGGGGCCTAGAGGGATATGCCTACAATGAGCGGTTCTTC
J: TRBJ2-1
D: NA
V: TRBV6-4
size: NA

CDR3: CASSLGSGSDTDTQYF
DNA: TGCGCCAGCAGCTTGGGTTCAGGCTCCGACACAGATACGCAGTATTTT
J: TRBJ2-3
D: NA
V: TRBV5-1
size: many

CDR3: CASSDGYNYGYTF
DNA: TGTGCCAGCAGTGATGGCTATAACTATGGCTACACCTTC
J: TRBJ1-2
D: NA
V: TRBV25-1
size: many

CDR3: CASSPRLYEQYF
DNA: TGTGCCAGCAGTCCGCGCCTCTACGAGCAGTACTTC
J: TRBJ2-7
D: NA
V: TRBV12-3/TRBV12-4
size: many

CDR3: CASSLFKTGRRYNEQFF
DNA: TGTGCCAGCAGTTTATTTAAAACAGGTCGGCGTTACAATGAGCAGTTCTTC
J: TRBJ2-1
D: NA
V: TRBV28
size: NA

CDR3: CASSPPGTFLGETQYF
DNA: TGTGCCAGCAGTCCCCCCGGGACATTTCTGGGAGAGACCCAGTACTTC
J: TRBJ2-5
D: NA
V: TRBV7-2
size: many

CDR3: CASSIDPGTGVNYTF
DNA: TGTGCCAGTAGTATAGACCCTGGGACAGGGGTTAACTACACCTTC
J: TRBJ1-2
D: TRBD1
V: TRBV19
size: many

CDR3: CASSLWTQAYSGNTIYF
DNA: TGTGCCAGCAGCTTATGGACTCAGGCCTACTCTGGAAACACCATATATTTT
J: TRBJ1-3
D: NA
V: TRBV11-2
size: NA

CDR3: CASGNTDTQYF
DNA: TGTGCCAGCGGCAATACAGATACGCAGTATTTT
J: TRBJ2-3
D: NA
V: TRBV6-6
size: NA